Each of the 28 T cell receptor beta chains below was sequenced from the same sample in a study of T cells in Graves' hyperthyroidism and ophthalmopathy. TCR beta CDR3 regions were amplified from RNA. First-round RT-PCR targeting the TCR CDR3 was performed with the HTBI primer set. TCRdb re-derived calls from the multiplex PCR reads in MiXCR, one entry per CDR3 protein. The sample yields 640,000 or so distinct CDR3 sequences, 14% seen once. Sequenced sample: blood. The receptors come from a woman younger than 30 with Graves' ophthalmopathy.

At least ten counts were recorded for this clonotype. The chain uses TRBV6-2 or TRBV6-3 and TRBJ1-5; D gene uncertain. Trimming shortened V by 4 bases and J by 11 bases, and 12 bases separated the two germline ends. The CDR3 sequence is 12 residues long. CDR1 is MNHEY, CDR2 SVGEGT, per germline. In nucleotides, the CDR3 is TGTGCCAGCAGTTCCCCGGGATGGGCCCAGCATTTT. Translation gives CASSSPGWAQHF.

This clonotype was detected ten times or more. The V gene is TRBV7-3, the J gene TRBJ1-3; maybe TRBD1 (5 bases). Per germline, CDR1 SGHTA and CDR2 FQGTGA. The V end lost 2 bases, the J end lost 2 bases, and 10 bases lay between the germline ends. The CDR3 is 15 amino acids. In nucleotides, the CDR3 is TGTGCCAGCAGCTTATGGGGGGGGGCTGGAAACACCATATATTTT. Its translation is CASSLWGGAGNTIYF.

This clonotype has ten or more counts. The chain joins TRBV6-6 to TRBJ1-2; possibly TRBD1 for D (5 bases). Between the trimmed V and J ends, which lost 0 bases and 3 bases, there was a span of 14 bases. The CDR3 loop spans 16 amino acids. Germline CDR1 and CDR2: MNHNY and SVGAGI (reference sequence). As DNA, the CDR3 is TGTGCCAGCAGTTACTCCGGAGGGGAGTCCTACTATGGCTACACCTTC. Encoded protein: CASSYSGGESYYGYTF.

This clonotype was seen only a few times. The J gene is TRBJ1-2, the V gene TRBV5-1, with D tentatively TRBD1 (5 bases). In germline, CDR1 is SGHRS, CDR2 YFSETQ. The length of the CDR3 is 15 residues. Trimming removed 2 bases from V and 2 bases from J, with 13 bases in between. CDR3 DNA sequence: TGCGCCAGCAGCTTAGTACAGGCAAGAAACTATGGCTACACCTTC. Its translation is CASSLVQARNYGYTF.

This clonotype was detected a few times. A much bigger clone sits one base away, suggesting this may be a read error. The V call is TRBV6-5, the J call TRBJ2-5, with D possibly matching TRBD2 (5 bases). The CDR3 loop spans 11 amino acids. The germline CDR1 and CDR2 sequences are MNHEY and SVGAGI. For the CDR3, the DNA is TGTGCCTGCAGTTACCGGGGGACCCAGTACTTC. Translating it yields CACSYRGTQYF.

This clonotype was seen repeatedly, ten times or more. The chain links TRBV6-1 to TRBJ1-5, with 9 bases lining up with TRBD1. The CDR3 totals 14 residues. Per germline, CDR1 MNHNS and CDR2 SASEGT. The junction had 6 bases not matched to a gene; V was cut back by 6 bases and J by 6 bases. The DNA of the CDR3 is TGTGCCAGCAGCGGGGACAGGGTAAGTCAGCCCCAGCATTTT. Translation: CASSGDRVSQPQHF.

This clonotype has at least ten counts. V and J are TRBV6-2 or TRBV6-3 and TRBJ2-7, with 8 bases matching TRBD1. V gave up 0 bases and J gave up 6 bases; unmatched junction bases: 10. This CDR3 is built from 16 residues. Germline V gene sequence: CDR1 MNHEY, CDR2 SVGEGT. The CDR3, as DNA: TGTGCCAGCAGTTACTCGACCCGGGACAGGAGCCCCGAGCAGTACTTC. Amino acids: CASSYSTRDRSPEQYF.

This clonotype occurred many times. The rearrangement joins TRBV20-1 to TRBJ2-7; TRBD1 agrees at 8 bases. Germline V CDR1 and CDR2: DFQATT, SNEGSKA (reference sequence). The ends lost 1 base at V and 1 base at J; junction bases unmatched: 6. The CDR3 has 15 residues. The CDR3 sequence: CSARGLRTGSYEQYF. CDR3 coding DNA: TGCAGTGCTAGAGGCCTTCGGACAGGGTCCTACGAGCAGTACTTC.

This clonotype was seen many times. The chain links TRBV19 to TRBJ1-4; TRBD1 matches 9 bases. Germline CDR1 is LNHDA and CDR2 is SQIVND (reference sequence). The CDR3 has 15 amino acids. J gave up 7 bases and V 4 bases, and 7 bases lay outside the gene matches. The CDR3 reads CASSTDRGIIEKLFF. DNA of the CDR3: TGTGCCAGTAGTACCGACAGGGGGATAATTGAAAAACTGTTTTTT.

This clonotype was found many times. The genes are TRBV7-9 and TRBJ1-2, with 7 nucleotides matching TRBD1. The V gene's germline CDR1 is SEHNR and CDR2 FQNEAQ (reference sequence). The CDR3 consists of 17 residues. Germline trimming cut 4 bases from V and 7 bases from J; bases unmatched to any gene: 18. The CDR3 nucleotides are TGTGCCAGCAGCTCAGGCCGCGGGACAGTTCCTAGGGGTGGCTACACCTTC. Translated, it gives CASSSGRGTVPRGGYTF.

This clonotype has ten or more counts. V is TRBV20-1 and J is TRBJ1-4, with D perhaps TRBD1 (6 bases). CDR3 length: 13 amino acids. The V end lost 6 bases, the J end lost 4 bases, and 12 bases lay between the germline ends. Germline-derived CDR1 and CDR2 are DFQATT and SNEGSKA (reference sequence). The CDR3, as DNA: TGCAGTGCCGAACAGGGAGTTAATGAAAAACTGTTTTTT. It yields the protein CSAEQGVNEKLFF.

This clonotype was detected ten times or more. This chain uses TRBV28 with TRBJ1-1; 7 bases align to TRBD1. With 2 bases clipped from V and 4 bases from J, the junction kept 10 bases outside the gene matches. The length of the CDR3 is 16 residues. The germline CDR1 and CDR2 sequences are MDHEN and SYDVKM. In nucleotides, the CDR3 is TGTGCCAGCAGTTTACTCCCCGGCAGGGGGGGCACTGAAGCTTTCTTT. Translating gives CASSLLPGRGGTEAFF.

This clonotype occurred many times. The CDR3 protein is CASSDRVSTDTQYF. The CDR3 DNA reads TGTGCCAGCAGTGACAGGGTGAGCACAGATACGCAGTATTTT. The chain employs TRBV28 and TRBJ2-3, with 7 bases matching TRBD1. J was trimmed by 0 bases and V by 5 bases; bases with no gene match: 2. The CDR3 has 14 amino acids. Germline CDR1 MDHEN, CDR2 SYDVKM.

This chain joins TRBV27 and TRBJ2-7; 7 bases are a match to TRBD2. With 10 bases clipped from V and 6 bases from J, the junction kept 12 bases outside the gene matches. The CDR3 length is 13 residues. Germline-derived CDR1 and CDR2 are MNHEY and SMNVEV (reference sequence). The CDR3 DNA reads as TGTGCCATCGGGGGGAGGGCCCCTAGCGAGCAGTACTTC. Encoded protein: CAIGGRAPSEQYF.

This clonotype was counted at least ten times. This sequence joins TRBV7-3 and TRBJ2-3, with 8 bases that match TRBD2. This CDR3 comprises 15 residues. Germline V gene sequence: CDR1 SGHTA, CDR2 FQGTGA. Trimming took 5 bases from V and 5 from J; bases not matched to a gene: 9. CDR3 amino acids: CASSPASGSGDTQYF. Written as DNA, the CDR3 is TGTGCCAGCAGCCCCGCAAGCGGGAGTGGAGATACGCAGTATTTT.

This sequence joins TRBV9 and TRBJ2-7, with D tentatively TRBD2 (6 bases). This CDR3 spans 15 amino acids. The V gene lost 4 bases and the J gene lost 2 bases, with 16 bases spanning the gap. Germline lookup yields CDR1 SGDLS and CDR2 YYNGEE. This CDR3 is CASSTTVGGAYEQYF. The CDR3 DNA reads as TGTGCCAGCAGCACCACGGTCGGAGGGGCCTACGAGCAGTACTTC.

This clonotype was seen repeatedly, ten times or more. This chain uses TRBV6-9 with TRBJ2-1; D call uncertain. Germline CDR1 is MNHGY and CDR2 is SVAAGI. Trimming pared 4 bases from V and 3 bases from J, leaving 22 bases between. This CDR3 has 18 amino acids. Here the CDR3 DNA reads TGTGCCAGCAGTTCCTCCGAGGCAGGCACCCCGCTCTACAATGAGCAGTTCTTC. It encodes CASSSSEAGTPLYNEQFF.

The chain combines TRBV11-3 with TRBJ2-7; TRBD1 is a possible D gene (5 bases). The germline gives CDR1 SGHNT, CDR2 YENEEA. CDR3 length: 15 residues. Trimming shortened V by 5 bases and J by 4 bases, and 18 bases separated the two germline ends. The CDR3 nucleotides read TGTGCCAGCAGCCCAAGTTCCGACAGAGATTACGAGCAGTACTTC. It translates to CASSPSSDRDYEQYF.

Notes on this clonotype: This could be a read error, since a much larger clone is one nucleotide away. The V call is TRBV7-9, the J call TRBJ1-6; D perhaps matches TRBD1 (5 bases). This CDR3 is 13 amino acids long. The ends were cut back, 4 bases at V and 8 bases at J, with 9 bases in the middle. The germline V gene encodes CDR1 SEHNR and CDR2 FQNEAQ (reference sequence). CDR3 in amino acids: CASSSQQDSPLHF. The DNA of the CDR3 is TGTGCCAGCAGCTCCCAACAGGATTCACCCCTCCACTTT.

This clonotype came up many times. CDR3 nucleotide sequence: TGTGCCAGCAGTTACTCCCCTACGGGACAGGGGTACAATGAGCAGTTCTTC. Translating it yields CASSYSPTGQGYNEQFF. This chain joins TRBV6-2 or TRBV6-3 and TRBJ2-1, with TRBD1 matching 10 bases. There are 17 residues in the CDR3. The trim removed 0 bases at V and 4 bases at J, leaving 6 bases unmatched. CDR1 and CDR2 (germline): MNHEY, SVGEGT.

A remark on this clonotype: This may stem from a read error, because a much larger clone lies one nucleotide away. V usage is TRBV18 and J usage is TRBJ2-1; the match to TRBD1 covers 9 bases. Germline V CDR1 and CDR2: KGHSH, LQKENI. This CDR3 is 15 amino acids long. The CDR3 is CASSPPGQGYNGQFF. Written as DNA, the CDR3 is TGTGCCAGCTCACCCCCGGGACAGGGTTACAATGGGCAGTTCTTC.

About this clonotype itself: At one end, the junction sequence differs from germline, possibly due to a read error. The J gene is TRBJ1-1, the V gene TRBV19, with 8 positions matching TRBD1. The CDR3 is 14 amino acids. Per germline, CDR1 LNHDA and CDR2 SQIVND (reference sequence). The CDR3 DNA reads TGTGCCAGTAGGACAGGGGCCAGAAGCACTGAAACTTTCTTT. Amino acids: CASRTGARSTETFF.

This clonotype came up many times. The V call is TRBV5-1, the J call TRBJ2-7, with D uncertain. V was pared by 3 bases and J by 2 bases, with 12 bases between. The germline V gene encodes CDR1 SGHRS and CDR2 YFSETQ. This CDR3 contains 14 residues. This CDR3 reads CASSSPEKTYEQYF. The CDR3 DNA reads as TGCGCCAGCAGCTCCCCGGAAAAAACCTACGAGCAGTACTTC.

The genes are TRBV9 and TRBJ1-5; no reliable D call. CDR1 is SGDLS and CDR2 is YYNGEE in the germline V gene. Trimming removed 3 bases at V and 0 bases at J, with 10 bases between. The CDR3 length is 15 residues. CDR3 region: CASSAGQNSNQPQHF. CDR3 in DNA: TGTGCCAGCAGCGCGGGTCAGAATAGCAATCAGCCCCAGCATTTT. Looking up the rest from reference TRBV9 and TRBJ1-5 gives the full variable domain: DSGVTQTPKHLITATGQRVTLRCSPRSGDLSVYWYQQSLDQGLQFLIQYYNGEERAKGNILERFSAQQFPDLHSELNLSSLELGDSALYFCASSAGQNSNQPQHFGDGTRLSIL.

The rearrangement uses TRBV4-1 and TRBJ2-7; D is undetermined. V was cut by 0 bases and J by 3 bases, with 15 bases left in between. Germline V lookup: CDR1 MGHRA, CDR2 YSYEKL. The CDR3 sequence is 16 residues long. This chain's CDR3 is CASSQDERTDLYEQYF. The CDR3 DNA reads TGCGCCAGCAGCCAAGATGAAAGGACGGACCTCTACGAGCAGTACTTC.

This chain uses TRBV18 with TRBJ1-2; 7 positions match TRBD1. In germline, CDR1 is KGHSH, CDR2 LQKENI. Trimming cost V 2 bases and J 7 bases; bases outside gene matches: 7. The CDR3 covers 14 residues. The CDR3 sequence: CASSPGRGRFGYTF. The CDR3 coding sequence is TGTGCCAGCTCACCAGGGAGGGGGCGCTTTGGCTACACCTTC. Drawing the rest from reference TRBV18 and TRBJ1-2, the complete variable domain is NAGVMQNPRHLVRRRGQEARLRCSPMKGHSHVYWYRQLPEEGLKFMVYLQKENIIDESGMPKERFSAEFPKEGPSILRIQQVVRGDSAAYFCASSPGRGRFGYTFGSGTRLTVV.

The V and J genes are TRBV30 and TRBJ2-7; no definite D call. The germline CDR1 and CDR2 sequences are GTSNPN and SVGIG (reference sequence). This CDR3 comprises 15 residues. Trimming took off 4 bases at V and 6 bases at J, with 22 bases between the two ends. CDR3 region: CAWTKDGPTLIEQYF. For the CDR3, the DNA is TGTGCCTGGACCAAGGACGGGCCGACGCTTATCGAGCAGTACTTC. Combining the CDR3 with reference TRBV30 and TRBJ2-7 gives the whole variable domain SQTIHQWPATLVQPVGSPLSLECTVEGTSNPNLYWYRQAAGRGLQLLFYSVGIGQISSEVPQNLSASRPQDRQFILSSKKLLLSDSGFYLCAWTKDGPTLIEQYFGPGTRLTVT.

Points on this clonotype: This may stem from a read error, because a much larger clone lies one nucleotide away. V is TRBV6-5 and J is TRBJ1-1; TRBD1 agrees at 7 bases. The CDR3 loop spans 17 amino acids. Looked up from germline, CDR1 is MNHEY and CDR2 is SVGAGI. As DNA, the CDR3 is TGTGCCAGCAGTTTACGACAGGGAAAGATAATGGACACTGAAGCTTCCTTT. Residues: CASSLRQGKIMDTEASF.